This TCR beta chain was captured in a study of T cells expressing NK-cell markers. Study background: HCMV seropositivity characterized seven of the eight sequenced donors, and seronegativity one. Study results and limitations: Several donors' CD3+CD56-NKG2C+ cells were dominated by the same clonotypes. The study found dominant NKG2C+ clonotypes at about 1.0-7.5% of CD8+ T cells in about six donors.

As for this clonotype: Its specificity is unknown.

CDR1 is MNHEY and CDR2 is SVGAGI in the germline V gene. This CDR3 contains 16 residues. Scientists made TCR beta cDNA using 5'RACE template switching with UMIs. With the 5' RACE reads reprocessed, TCRdb shows one record per CDR3 protein and no DNA. The data show approximately 150,000 distinct CDR3 sequences, and the top ten clones hold roughly an eighth. The sequenced sample was blood T cells: a sorted CD56 or NKG2C T cell subset, CD4+ or CD8+ T cells, or bulk PBMC T cells (not recorded which). This chain uses TRBV6-5 with TRBJ2-5; the D gene TCRdb calls, TRBD2, cannot be checked with no DNA. This TCR was sampled from a young man in good health. CDR3 loop: CASSSVAGGPAETQYF.